Following are 21 T cell receptor beta chains from one sample sequenced in a study of cytomegalovirus exposure and HLA in healthy donors. The PCR contained 60 Vbeta and 13 Jbeta primers. Here immunoSEQ multiplex PCR was the method, and the copy in TCRdb shows in-frame clones only, minus some. The data show about 200,000 clones, roughly 80% seen once. Sequences were obtained from PBMCs. The receptors were sampled from a woman aged 30 to 39 in good health and CMV-seronegative.

This clone was recorded a few times. The rearrangement links TRBV5-6 to TRBJ1-2; a possible D gene is TRBD1 (5 bases). Between the trimmed V and J ends, which lost 2 bases and 1 base, there was a span of 9 bases. Germline V CDR1 and CDR2: SGHDT, YYEEEE. The CDR3 is made up of 14 amino acids. The CDR3 sequence is CASSFRVNNYGYTF. The CDR3 nucleotides read TGTGCCAGCAGCTTCAGGGTAAATAACTATGGCTACACCTTC.

The chain links TRBV5-4 to TRBJ1-1; the D gene is possibly TRBD1 (6 bases). Germline V gives CDR1 SGHNT, CDR2 YYREEE (reference sequence). The CDR3 spans 15 residues. V dropped 4 bases and J dropped 1 base, with 14 bases sitting between them. The DNA for the CDR3 is TGTGCCAGCAGCCTGTCTTGGGGGCGGAACACTGAAGCTTTCTTT. This gives the protein CASSLSWGRNTEAFF. The entire variable domain, with the rest obtained from reference TRBV5-4 and TRBJ1-1, is as follows: ETGVTQSPTHLIKTRGQQVTLRCSSQSGHNTVSWYQQALGQGPQFIFQYYREEENGRGNFPPRFSGLQFPNYSSELNVNALELDDSALYLCASSLSWGRNTEAFFGQGTRLTVV.

V usage is TRBV7-9 and J usage is TRBJ1-4; D is uncertain. The germline V gene encodes CDR1 SEHNR and CDR2 FQNEAQ (reference sequence). The CDR3 consists of 12 residues. Between the trimmed V and J ends, which lost 4 bases and 13 bases, there was a span of 13 bases. CDR3 protein: CASSSESGTLFF. CDR3 bases: TGTGCCAGCAGCTCCGAGTCAGGAACACTGTTTTTT.

This chain joins TRBV5-1 and TRBJ2-5; no definite D call. The CDR3 consists of 14 residues. Trimming stripped 1 base from V and 5 bases from J, with 12 bases between. Germline CDR1 reads SGHRS; CDR2 reads YFSETQ. As DNA, the CDR3 is TGCGCCAGCAGCTTGACATCCCCCCTCGAGACCCAGTACTTC. It encodes CASSLTSPLETQYF. The variable domain in full, completed from reference TRBV5-1 and TRBJ2-5, reads KAGVTQTPRYLIKTRGQQVTLSCSPISGHRSVSWYQQTPGQGLQFLFEYFSETQRNKGNFPGRFSGRQFSNSRSEMNVSTLELGDSALYLCASSLTSPLETQYFGPGTRLLVL.

The chain couples TRBV5-4 to TRBJ2-1; 10 nucleotides match TRBD2. Germline values: CDR1 SGHNT, CDR2 YYREEE (reference sequence). There are 16 residues in the CDR3. Losses at the gene ends were 4 bases for V and 6 bases for J; bases not matched to a gene: 10. CDR3 DNA sequence: TGTGCCAGCAGCCCGGGAGGAGCGGGGGGGGTCAATGAGCAGTTCTTC. Its translation is CASSPGGAGGVNEQFF.

The chain combines TRBV7-8 with TRBJ2-1; a possible D gene is TRBD2 (5 bases). This CDR3 region has 14 residues. Germline values: CDR1 SGHVS, CDR2 FQNEAQ. V gave up 6 bases and J gave up 7 bases, with 16 bases separating them. CDR3 sequence: CASSPPVRGNEQFF. In nucleotides, the CDR3 is TGTGCCAGCAGTCCACCCGTCCGGGGAAATGAGCAGTTCTTC.

J is TRBJ1-4 and V is TRBV7-9, with TRBD1 identical over 8 bases. This CDR3 spans 14 amino acids. V dropped 4 bases and J dropped 6; count of bases not matched to a gene: 4. CDR1 and CDR2 from the germline V gene are SEHNR and FQNEAQ (reference sequence). The CDR3 protein is CASSSTGVYEKLFF. In DNA form, the CDR3 reads TGTGCCAGCAGCTCGACAGGGGTTTATGAAAAACTGTTTTTT.

The chain couples TRBV19 to TRBJ2-7; 11 bases are shared with TRBD1. In germline, CDR1 is LNHDA, CDR2 SQIVND (reference sequence). This CDR3 contains 14 residues. With 6 bases clipped from V and 3 bases from J, the junction kept 4 bases outside the gene matches. The CDR3 DNA reads TGTGCCAGTAGCGGGACAGGGGGTTACTACGAGCAGTACTTC. Protein product: CASSGTGGYYEQYF. The whole variable domain, filled in from reference TRBV19 and TRBJ2-7, reads DGGITQSPKYLFRKEGQNVTLSCEQNLNHDAMYWYRQDPGQGLRLIYYSQIVNDFQKGDIAEGYSVSREKKESFPLTVTSAQKNPTAFYLCASSGTGGYYEQYFGPGTRLTVT.

The chain's CDR3 is CASSLRQGMNTEAFF. In DNA form, the CDR3 reads TGCGCCAGCAGCTTAAGACAGGGTATGAACACTGAAGCTTTCTTT. The genes are TRBV5-1 and TRBJ1-1, with 7 bases lining up with TRBD1. This CDR3 has 15 amino acids. J gave up 0 bases and V 2 bases, and 4 bases lay outside the gene matches. Germline V gene data show CDR1 as SGHRS and CDR2 as YFSETQ.

The J gene is TRBJ2-5, the V gene TRBV18; 9 bases are shared with TRBD1. The J call may be in error: the DNA end matches TRBJ2-7 better. The CDR3 extends over 16 amino acids. Per germline, CDR1 KGHSH and CDR2 LQKENI. CDR3 region: CASSPRDRASSYEQYF. The DNA for the CDR3 is TGTGCCAGCTCACCCCGGGACAGGGCCAGCTCCTACGAGCAGTACTTC.

In its sample, this clone was seen a few times. CDR3 in DNA: TGCGCCAGCAGCGAGGCAGGGGATCAGCCCCAGCATTTT. It encodes CASSEAGDQPQHF. The rearrangement uses TRBV5-1 and TRBJ1-5; the D gene is possibly TRBD1 (6 bases). The length of the CDR3 is 13 residues. Trimming left V 4 bases short and J 5 bases short, with 10 bases between. The germline V gene encodes CDR1 SGHRS and CDR2 YFSETQ. Variable domain in full (rest from reference TRBV5-1 and TRBJ1-5): KAGVTQTPRYLIKTRGQQVTLSCSPISGHRSVSWYQQTPGQGLQFLFEYFSETQRNKGNFPGRFSGRQFSNSRSEMNVSTLELGDSALYLCASSEAGDQPQHFGDGTRLSIL.

The V and J genes are TRBV5-6 and TRBJ2-7; 8 nucleotides line up with TRBD1. The CDR3 runs to 14 residues. The ends lost 4 bases at V and 3 bases at J; junction bases unmatched: 6. Germline V CDR1 and CDR2: SGHDT, YYEEEE. CDR3 protein: CASSPGGYYYEQYF. CDR3 DNA: TGTGCCAGCAGCCCAGGGGGCTACTACTACGAGCAGTACTTC.

The DNA for the CDR3 is TGCGCCAGCAGCAAGGGAACAGGGGGCGGCACAGATACGCAGTATTTT. This gives the protein CASSKGTGGGTDTQYF. V usage is TRBV5-1 and J usage is TRBJ2-3; 9 bases match TRBD1. In germline, CDR1 is SGHRS, CDR2 YFSETQ. This CDR3 is 16 amino acids long. Trimming cost V 4 bases and J 1 base; bases outside gene matches: 7.

The chain carries TRBV5-1 and TRBJ1-2; a weak D match, TRBD1 (6 bases). The CDR3 has 13 residues. Germline lookup yields CDR1 SGHRS and CDR2 YFSETQ. V lost 0 bases, J lost 8 bases, and 11 bases lay in between. CDR3 bases: TGCGCCAGCAGCTTGGTGGGGGCTAGGGGCTACACCTTC. Protein product: CASSLVGARGYTF.

This clone was observed many times. This rearrangement joins TRBV6-4 to TRBJ2-6; no clear D gene. The CDR3 totals 16 residues. Germline V lookup: CDR1 MRHNA, CDR2 SNTAGT. The V end lost 0 bases, the J end lost 3 bases, and 9 bases lay between the germline ends. As DNA, the CDR3 is TGTGCCAGCAGTGACTCGACGGGTGATGGGGCCAACGTCCTGACTTTC. It yields the protein CASSDSTGDGANVLTF.

This rearrangement joins TRBV29-1 to TRBJ2-3, with D possibly being TRBD1 (5 bases). The CDR3 consists of 12 residues. Per the germline V gene, CDR1 is SQVTM and CDR2 is ANQGSEA. Trimming took 6 bases from V and 4 from J, leaving 11 bases between them. CDR3 DNA: TGCAGCGTGCTCCAGGGCTCAGATACGCAGTATTTT. Its protein product is CSVLQGSDTQYF.

The chain combines TRBV2 with TRBJ2-7; D is perhaps TRBD1 (6 bases). Trimming took off 8 bases at V and 4 bases at J, with 18 bases between the two ends. The germline gives CDR1 SNHLY, CDR2 FYNNEI. CDR3 length: 14 amino acids. Written as DNA, the CDR3 is TGTGCCAGCTCGCCGGGACATGGGGGATACGAGCAGTACTTC. This translates into CASSPGHGGYEQYF.

The V gene is TRBV11-2, the J gene TRBJ1-3; D unresolved. V dropped 2 bases and J dropped 0 bases, with 11 bases sitting between them. CDR3 length equals 16 residues. Germline values: CDR1 SGHAT, CDR2 FQNNGV. The CDR3 DNA reads as TGTGCCAGCAGCTTATCTCGCACCAGCTCTGGAAACACCATATATTTT. It encodes CASSLSRTSSGNTIYF.

The V and J genes are TRBV7-8 and TRBJ1-2; D is perhaps TRBD1 (6 bases). CDR1 and CDR2 from the germline V gene are SGHVS and FQNEAQ. The CDR3 extends over 14 amino acids. The germline V and J ends were trimmed by 5 bases and 3 bases, with 13 bases remaining between them. The CDR3 spells CASSPDRWDYGYTF. In nucleotides, the CDR3 is TGTGCCAGCAGCCCAGACAGGTGGGACTATGGCTACACCTTC.

V usage is TRBV7-2 and J usage is TRBJ1-2; possibly TRBD1 for D (5 bases). The CDR3 has 17 amino acids. V lost 1 base to trimming and J lost 2 bases, with 17 bases between them. The germline V gene encodes CDR1 SGHTA and CDR2 FQGNSA. In nucleotides, the CDR3 is TGTGCCAGCAGCTTAGGAGAAGCGGGACCGAAAAACTATGGCTACACCTTC. Protein sequence: CASSLGEAGPKNYGYTF.

This clone was seen just once. The CDR3: CASSQDRSGFSGANVLTF. CDR3 nucleotides: TGTGCCAGCAGCCAAGATAGATCAGGATTCTCTGGGGCCAACGTCCTGACTTTC. The rearrangement uses TRBV14 and TRBJ2-6, with unresolved D. The V end was cut by 0 bases, the J end by 0 bases, with 12 bases between. The germline gives CDR1 SGHDN, CDR2 FVKESK. The CDR3 is 18 amino acids.